This T cell receptor (beta chain) was retrieved from a study of regulatory T cells in long-lasting Graves disease (dated by TCRdb to about 2021). Background on the whole study: To count as having persistent Graves' disease, a patient had to have received antithyroid drug treatment for over 5 years with TSH receptor autoantibodies remaining persistently positive. Persistent Graves' disease patients were compared with newly diagnosed Graves' disease patients by peripheral blood TCR sequencing and RNA sequencing. Persistent Graves' disease patients in the clinical cohort had taken antithyroid drugs for approximately 10 years on average. The study was conducted in China and was registered as a clinical trial. A total of around 35 samples underwent TCR sequencing, from around 13 patients with persistent Graves' disease and approximately 20 patients with newly diagnosed Graves' disease.

Beyond this particular receptor, the publication reports: Sequencing and analysis were limited to the TCR beta chain. The small sample size was acknowledged by the authors as a limitation that may reduce accuracy. Preferential use of TRBV28, TRBJ1-2 and TRBJ2-5 was observed in persistent disease, whereas TRBV20-1 and TRBJ2-1 were favored in newly diagnosed disease. Lower TCR Shannon entropy and fewer highly expanded clones were observed in persistent Graves' disease patients than in newly diagnosed patients, which suggested clonal expansion. Patients with persistent disease shared more public clonotypes (about 2,700) than newly diagnosed patients did (roughly 970). Because the primary lesion, thyroid tissue, could not be accessed, the study looked at peripheral blood alone.

With respect to this clonotype: What this receptor recognizes is not known. No qualities accompany the bases; no much larger clone lies one base away.

The germline V gene yields SGHTA for CDR1 and FQGTGA for CDR2. At the junction V is shortened by 9 bases and J by 6 bases; bases outside the gene matches: 11. The CDR3 goes from the cysteine to the phenylalanine over 14 residues. Of all the DNA, just the CDR3 is kept, 42 bases in frame from base 1. Libraries came from multiplex PCR. Reads for this sample came from an Illumina HiSeq 4000. iRepertoire HTBI primers and Arm-PCR amplification of CDR3 regions were used to construct TCR beta libraries. PCR products were gel purified before sequencing. As for how the authors treated the data: A total of 60 to 80 TRBV and some 15 TRBJ segments were identified across samples and were used for gene usage analysis of CDR3 amino acid clonotypes. COPE and FqMerger were used to merge filtered high-quality paired reads into contigs. BLAST was used to align contigs to IMGT TRBV, TRBD and TRBJ reference genes, and CDR3 was defined according to IMGT. Clonotypes above 0.1% frequency were classified as highly expanded clones. Repertoire diversity was measured by Shannon entropy, and V-J evenness by the Gini coefficient. A clonotype was considered public if more than one individual shared it. TCRdb trimmed the raw reads at Q25, called clones with MiXCR and kept productive beta chains. Every entry covers one CDR3 protein and lists the most common genes and DNA from its rows. TCRdb assigned the V and J calls; the authors' analysis was not used. For this sample the table gives 300,000 to 400,000 distinct CDR3 sequences, of which around 20% were detected only once. Less than 30% of the sample is in the top ten clones.

What this sample's time point label stands for: persistent/refractory GD, antithyroid drugs over 5 years with positive TRAb. For both TCR sequencing and RNA sequencing, RNA was extracted from PBMCs using TRIzol. The diagnosis of Graves' disease was made according to American Thyroid Association guidelines. The patients came from an endocrinology department in Xi'an, China. From each patient, about 9 milliliters of peripheral blood was collected into an EDTA anticoagulant tube. PBMCs were isolated by Ficoll Paque Plus density gradient separation without further T cell sorting. RNA quality was checked with an Agilent 2100 Bioanalyzer and agarose gel, and concentration with a NanoDrop 2000.

The source is a female donor with Graves disease. Material: peripheral blood mononuclear cells (PBMCs), obtained when the disease was refractory, from a patient treated with antithyroid drugs. The chain is encoded by TRBV7-3 joined to TRBJ2-4; TRBD1 lines up with 7 middle nucleotides. The CDR3 reads CASHLDRARNIQYF. The sequenced DNA is TGTGCCAGTCACCTCGACAGGGCGAGAAACATTCAGTACTTC.